In this sample, the clone carrying this T cell receptor beta chain turned up many times. Its antigen is currently unknown. This entry comes from a study of neurological immune-mediated disorders. Study-wide points: Association of the multiple sclerosis repertoire cluster with clinical or MRI features was not observed for any feature. The study found the most TCR clonal expansion in HTLV-1-associated myelopathy and the least in multiple sclerosis, below healthy controls.

Germline CDR1 is MNHEY and CDR2 is SVGAGI. Trimming removed 4 bases from V and 0 bases from J, with 11 bases in between. The CDR3 contains 15 residues. By 5'RACE with 10-nucleotide random UMIs, the cDNA was made. TCRdb redid the calling of the 5' RACE reads with MiXCR, one entry per CDR3 protein. The repertoire holds tens of thousands of distinct CDR3 sequences, with 4.5% to 7% as singletons. The chain uses TRBV6-5 and TRBJ2-3; D may be TRBD2 (5 bases). The clonotype comes from a woman aged 18-30 years with multiple sclerosis. The sequencing sample was made of CD4+ T cells from blood. CDR3 nucleotides: TGTGCCAGCAGTTCCCGGGAAGCTAGCACAGATACGCAGTATTTT. Residues: CASSSREASTDTQYF.